The 2 T cell receptor beta chains below were found in one sample sequenced in a study of blood T cell repertoires in COVID-19 (dated by TCRdb to the early 2020s). Library generation was performed with the immunoSEQ multiplex PCR assay. This is the immuneACCESS table as TCRdb keeps it, with only in-frame sequences that have V and J called. A part of the clones is gone; compared with another copy, unresolved V genes explain less than half, and the rest is unexplained. Present in this sample are roughly 700,000 clones, 85% to 90% of which were seen just once. The ten largest account for around 0.3% of the sample. The sequenced material came from peripheral blood. The receptor source for this set is a woman younger than 30 with acute or convalescent COVID-19.

This sequence joins TRBV20-1 and TRBJ2-5; no clear D gene. There are 11 residues in the CDR3. Germline V gene sequence: CDR1 DFQATT, CDR2 SNEGSKA (reference sequence). The V end lost 6 bases, the J end lost 0 bases, and 5 bases lay between the germline ends. In nucleotides, the CDR3 is TGCAGTGCCGAGAACCAAGAGACCCAGTACTTC. Its translation is CSAENQETQYF.

The gene calls are TRBV15 and TRBJ1-5; 8 bases agree with TRBD1. CDR1 is LNHNV, CDR2 YYDKDF, per germline (reference sequence). V gave up 3 bases and J gave up 4 bases; unmatched junction bases: 2. The CDR3 runs to 14 residues. DNA for the CDR3: TGTGCCACCAGCAGGGACAGGGATAATCAGCCCCAGCATTTT. This encodes CATSRDRDNQPQHF.